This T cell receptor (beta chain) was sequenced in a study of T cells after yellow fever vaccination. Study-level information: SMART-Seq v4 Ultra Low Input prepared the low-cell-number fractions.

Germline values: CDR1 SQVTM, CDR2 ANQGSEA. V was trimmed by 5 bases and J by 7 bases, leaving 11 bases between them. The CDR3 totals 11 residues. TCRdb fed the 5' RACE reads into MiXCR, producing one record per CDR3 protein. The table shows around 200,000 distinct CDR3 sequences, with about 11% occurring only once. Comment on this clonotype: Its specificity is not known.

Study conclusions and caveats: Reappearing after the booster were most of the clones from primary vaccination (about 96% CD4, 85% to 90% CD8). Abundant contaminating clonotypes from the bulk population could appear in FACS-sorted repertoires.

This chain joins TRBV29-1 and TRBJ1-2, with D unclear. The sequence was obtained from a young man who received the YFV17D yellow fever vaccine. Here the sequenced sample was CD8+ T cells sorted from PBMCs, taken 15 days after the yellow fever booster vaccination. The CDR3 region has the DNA TGCAGCGTTCGTTCTGGATCTGGCTACACCTTC. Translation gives CSVRSGSGYTF.